This TCR beta chain originates from a study of blood T cell dynamics during melanoma immunotherapy. Study information: Metastatic melanoma patients received first-line pembrolizumab or nivolumab plus ipilimumab. Overall study findings and caveats: Clones driving repertoire changes may be melanoma-specific or general immune activation.

V dropped 3 bases and J dropped 3; count of bases not matched to a gene: 6. The V gene's germline CDR1 is SGDLS and CDR2 YYNGEE. This CDR3 comprises 15 residues. The time point denotes: week 3, after first cycle of checkpoint inhibitor. Apart from a couple of fast progressors, RECIST 1.1 response was judged 12 weeks post-infusion. Prior systemic cancer therapy, immunosuppressant use and other active malignancies excluded patients. TCRdb's copy holds only in-frame clones and misses some; the assay was immunoSEQ multiplex PCR. This sample has around 15,000 clones, with about 95% found just once. Details on this clone: The antigen remains undetermined.

The origin of this receptor is a human donor with melanoma. Sequenced here: effector memory CD8+ T cells from blood, sampled from a patient treated with checkpoint blockade. J is TRBJ1-2 and V is TRBV9; 9 nucleotides agree with TRBD1. The CDR3 DNA is TGTGCCAGCAGCGGATGGACAGGGGAGGACTATGGCTACACCTTC. Protein product: CASSGWTGEDYGYTF.